A selection of T cell receptor beta chains follows, all from one sample in a study of blood T cells in healthy people across ages. TCRdb called the 5' RACE reads again in MiXCR, with one record for every CDR3 protein. The table has around 320,000 distinct CDR3 sequences, less than 30% seen once. Sequences were obtained from blood. These receptors originate from a woman in her 70s in good health. Each CDR3 is given with its conserved first and last residue. D genes are given only for firm matches. Clone size appears in some rows only: once, few, many, or a class for an expanded clone.

j_call v_call clone_size d_call cdr3_aa cdr3_nt
TRBJ2-1 TRBV4-2 . TRBD2 CASSLPGTSGFNEQFF TGTGCCAGCAGTCTCCCCGGGACTAGCGGCTTCAATGAGCAGTTCTTC
TRBJ1-1 TRBV29-1 . . CSVEDLRGAFF TGCAGCGTTGAAGATCTTAGGGGAGCTTTCTTT
TRBJ1-4 TRBV7-9 . TRBD1 CASSLGQGRNEKLFF TGTGCCAGCAGCTTAGGACAGGGGAGGAACGAAAAACTGTTTTTT
TRBJ2-7 TRBV20-1 . TRBD1 CSAERDSNYEQYF TGCAGTGCCGAAAGGGACAGCAACTACGAGCAGTACTTC
TRBJ1-5 TRBV28 few TRBD1 CASSLSGLRTGLAKGSNQPQHF TGTGCCAGCAGTCTATCAGGGCTTCGGACAGGGTTGGCCAAGGGTAGCAATCAGCCCCAGCATTTT
TRBJ2-1 TRBV13 . . CASSLSNRGYNEQFF TGTGCCAGCAGCTTAAGTAATCGAGGGTACAATGAGCAGTTCTTC
TRBJ2-5 TRBV7-9 . TRBD2 CASRLAGAVETQYF TGTGCCAGCAGATTAGCGGGAGCGGTCGAGACCCAGTACTTC
TRBJ2-7 TRBV4-1 few TRBD1 CASSQPRDRGGEQYF TGCGCCAGCAGCCAACCCCGGGACAGGGGTGGCGAGCAGTACTTC
TRBJ2-7 TRBV6-6 few TRBD1 CASSASGTGGYEQYF TGTGCCAGCAGTGCCTCCGGGACAGGGGGCTACGAGCAGTACTTC
TRBJ1-1 TRBV27 . . CASSRAGVEAFF TGTGCCAGCAGTCGGGCGGGAGTTGAAGCTTTCTTT
TRBJ2-1 TRBV24-1 many . CATSDLDSTAISYNEQFF TGTGCCACCAGTGATTTAGACTCCACAGCGATCTCCTACAATGAGCAGTTCTTC
TRBJ2-2 TRBV7-8 . TRBD1 CASSLGQGHTGELFF TGTGCCAGCAGCTTAGGACAGGGACACACCGGGGAGCTGTTTTTT
TRBJ2-5 TRBV25-1 . . CASSELDYSKETQYF TGTGCCAGCAGTGAACTTGATTACTCCAAAGAGACCCAGTACTTC
TRBJ2-2 TRBV5-1 . . CASSLMLRIINTGELFF TGCGCCAGCAGCTTGATGCTCCGCATTATAAACACCGGGGAGCTGTTTTTT
TRBJ1-2 TRBV12-3/TRBV12-4 few . CASSFTTPRGYGYTF TGTGCCAGCAGTTTCACTACACCCCGAGGCTATGGCTACACCTTC
TRBJ1-1 TRBV7-9 few . CASSLSDTEAFF TGTGCCAGCAGCTTATCAGACACTGAAGCTTTCTTT
TRBJ2-1 TRBV18 . . CASSPPGRGYNEQFF TGTGCCAGCTCACCCCCCGGACGAGGCTACAATGAGCAGTTCTTC
TRBJ2-7 TRBV4-1 . TRBD2 CASPHWTSGRDEQYF TGCGCCAGCCCCCACTGGACTAGCGGGAGGGACGAGCAGTACTTC
TRBJ2-7 TRBV13 . . CASSLWGTSYEQYF TGTGCCAGCAGCTTATGGGGGACTTCATACGAGCAGTACTTC
TRBJ2-5 TRBV29-1 many TRBD2 CSVALAGETQYF TGCAGCGTCGCACTAGCGGGAGAGACCCAGTACTTC
TRBJ2-7 TRBV7-2 many . CASTYSTANKYEQYF TGTGCCAGCACCTATTCAACAGCCAACAAGTACGAGCAGTACTTC
TRBJ2-7 TRBV9 . TRBD1 CASSSQGQGGEQYF TGTGCCAGCAGCTCCCAGGGACAGGGTGGGGAGCAGTACTTC
TRBJ2-1 TRBV6-2/TRBV6-3 . . CASSYSEVQFF TGTGCCAGCAGTTACTCGGAGGTGCAGTTCTTC
TRBJ1-4 TRBV20-1 . . CSAREGDSREKLFF TGCAGTGCTAGAGAGGGGGATTCGAGAGAAAAACTGTTTTTT
TRBJ1-4 TRBV2 . . CASTSGGLGNEKLFF TGTGCCAGCACCTCGGGCGGTTTGGGGAATGAAAAACTGTTTTTT
TRBJ2-7 TRBV18 . . CASSQSGHGMMDEQYF TGTGCCAGCTCACAATCCGGCCATGGAATGATGGACGAGCAGTACTTC
TRBJ2-2 TRBV20-1 few . CSALVRKPGNTGELFF TGCAGTGCACTGGTCCGTAAGCCGGGAAACACCGGGGAGCTGTTTTTT
TRBJ2-1 TRBV7-3 . TRBD2 CASSKGPGLAEGSSYNEQFF TGTGCCAGCAGCAAGGGACCGGGACTAGCGGAAGGAAGCTCCTACAATGAGCAGTTCTTC
TRBJ1-5 TRBV12-3/TRBV12-4 . TRBD1 CASSVTGGSNQPQHF TGTGCCAGCAGTGTGACAGGGGGAAGCAATCAGCCCCAGCATTTT
TRBJ2-7 TRBV3-1 few . CASSWGGLAYEQYF TGTGCCAGCTCCTGGGGGGGGCTAGCCTACGAGCAGTACTTC
TRBJ1-2 TRBV10-3 few . CAISESVDYGYTF TGTGCCATCAGTGAGTCGGTCGACTATGGCTACACCTTC
TRBJ2-5 TRBV29-1 few TRBD2 CSGTLGLAGTRETQYF TGCAGCGGAACCCTAGGACTAGCGGGAACTCGAGAGACCCAGTACTTC
TRBJ2-7 TRBV28 . TRBD2 CASSSNAGGSYEQYF TGTGCCAGCAGCTCCAACGCGGGAGGATCCTACGAGCAGTACTTC
TRBJ1-6 TRBV27 . TRBD1 CASSLEGGPPLHF TGTGCCAGCAGTTTAGAAGGGGGCCCACCCCTCCACTTT
TRBJ2-5 TRBV7-2 . . CASSLEPREETQYF TGTGCCAGCAGCTTAGAGCCCCGGGAAGAGACCCAGTACTTC
TRBJ2-3 TRBV2 few TRBD1 CASSEGQVNRDTQYF TGTGCCAGCAGTGAGGGACAGGTCAATAGGGATACGCAGTATTTT
TRBJ1-3 TRBV12-3/TRBV12-4 . . CASSRGGSGNTIYF TGTGCCAGCAGTCGGGGGGGCTCTGGAAACACCATATATTTT
TRBJ2-3 TRBV11-2 . TRBD2 CASTLAGVTDRQYF TGTGCCAGCACCCTAGCGGGAGTTACAGATAGGCAGTATTTT
TRBJ1-5 TRBV24-1 . . CATSESQGFNQPQHF TGTGCCACCAGTGAGTCTCAGGGGTTCAATCAGCCCCAGCATTTT
TRBJ2-7 TRBV10-3 few TRBD1 CAISDPGTGVSYEQYF TGTGCCATCAGCGACCCCGGGACAGGGGTATCCTACGAGCAGTACTTC
TRBJ2-7 TRBV3-1 few TRBD2 CASSYLAGASTYEQYF TGTGCCAGCAGCTACTTAGCGGGAGCCTCCACCTACGAGCAGTACTTC
TRBJ1-1 TRBV7-9 few . CASSFREAGNTEAFF TGTGCCAGCAGCTTCAGGGAAGCCGGGAACACTGAAGCTTTCTTT
TRBJ1-2 TRBV4-2 . . CASSQVGVNYGYTF TGTGCCAGCAGCCAAGTTGGCGTAAACTATGGCTACACCTTC
TRBJ2-1 TRBV6-8 . . CASTFSRGSSYNEQFF TGTGCCAGCACCTTCTCCAGGGGTAGCTCCTACAATGAGCAGTTCTTC
TRBJ1-4 TRBV28 few . CASSLWGTSAVNEKLFF TGTGCCAGCAGTTTATGGGGAACCTCGGCCGTAAATGAAAAACTGTTTTTT
TRBJ2-5 TRBV12-3/TRBV12-4 . . CASSRGLTNFQETQYF TGTGCCAGCAGCCGAGGACTGACCAATTTCCAAGAGACCCAGTACTTC
TRBJ2-4 TRBV7-2 . . CASSARPTEYERYF TGTGCCAGCAGCGCCCGGCCCACAGAGTATGAGCGGTACTTC
TRBJ2-7 TRBV2 . . CASSEEAGHEQYF TGTGCCAGCAGTGAGGAGGCAGGTCACGAGCAGTACTTC